One sample yielded the 10 T cell receptor beta chains listed below, sequenced in a study of blood T cell repertoires in COVID-19. Sequenced by immunoSEQ multiplex PCR; TCRdb stores in-frame clones only, minus some. The repertoire holds about 150,000 clones, with over 75% as singletons. The sample consisted of peripheral blood. These receptors all stem from an older woman with active COVID-19.

V gene TRBV6-6 combines with J gene TRBJ1-2, with 8 bases matching TRBD1. The CDR3 loop spans 15 amino acids. CDR1 is MNHNY, CDR2 SVGAGI, per germline (reference sequence). V lost 5 bases and J lost 8; bases outside the gene matches: 13. CDR3 amino acids: CASSKQTGEVEGYTF. CDR3 coding DNA: TGTGCCAGCAGTAAACAGACAGGGGAGGTGGAAGGCTACACCTTC.

The J gene is TRBJ1-1, the V gene TRBV11-2; D not resolved. V shed 7 bases and J shed 0 bases, with 12 bases lying between them. Germline V gene lookup returns CDR1 SGHAT and CDR2 FQNNGV. The CDR3 length is 14 residues. The CDR3 DNA sequence: TGTGCCAGCAACCCAATTCGGGTGAACACTGAAGCTTTCTTT. It specifies CASNPIRVNTEAFF.

This chain links TRBV4-3 with TRBJ1-6; D is unclear. The germline V gene has CDR1 LGHNA and CDR2 YSLEER. CDR3 length equals 13 residues. The V end was cut by 0 bases, the J end by 9 bases, with 6 bases between. CDR3 protein: CASSQDDFSPLHF. For the CDR3, the DNA is TGCGCCAGCAGCCAAGATGACTTTTCACCCCTCCACTTT.

This chain uses TRBV3-1 (or the pseudogene TRBV3-2) with TRBJ1-1; D is undetermined. Trimming cost V 1 base and J 1 base, with 10 bases left between them. Per the germline V gene, CDR1 is LGHDT and CDR2 is YNNKEL (reference sequence). CDR3 length equals 15 residues. The CDR3 nucleotides are TGTGCCAGCAGCCAAGGCGAGAGGAAGAACACTGAAGCTTTCTTT. Its protein product is CASSQGERKNTEAFF.

The sample holds one count of this clone. This chain links TRBV15 with TRBJ2-1, with TRBD1 matching over 7 bases. V was pared by 5 bases and J by 4 bases, with 8 bases of the junction left unmatched. The germline gives CDR1 LNHNV, CDR2 YYDKDF (reference sequence). The CDR3 loop spans 15 amino acids. The CDR3 nucleotides are TGTGCCACCAGCGCCCGGACAGGTGTTTACAATGAGCAGTTCTTC. Protein sequence: CATSARTGVYNEQFF.

This chain uses TRBV7-9 with TRBJ1-1; 8 bases line up with TRBD1. Germline loops: CDR1 SEHNR, CDR2 FQNEAQ (reference sequence). The CDR3 runs to 13 residues. V lost 7 bases and J lost 7; bases outside the gene matches: 8. CDR3 sequence (DNA): TGTGCCAGCATCAGGGGGCTAGATGGTGAAGCTTTCTTT. Protein sequence: CASIRGLDGEAFF.

V usage is TRBV27 and J usage is TRBJ2-3, with 8 bases lining up with TRBD2. CDR1 is MNHEY and CDR2 is SMNVEV in the germline V gene (reference sequence). V gave up 1 base and J gave up 0 bases; unmatched junction bases: 6. This CDR3 has 17 amino acids. CDR3 residues: CASSLWASGRSTDTQYF. CDR3 DNA: TGTGCCAGCAGTTTATGGGCTAGCGGGCGTAGCACAGATACGCAGTATTTT.

The genes are TRBV7-8 and TRBJ2-3; D may be TRBD1 (6 bases). V was shortened by 8 bases and J by 1 base, with 13 bases between the two germline ends. CDR3 length: 14 amino acids. Germline lookup yields CDR1 SGHVS and CDR2 FQNEAQ. CDR3 region: CASSRGPRTDTQYF. CDR3 bases: TGTGCCAGCTCCAGGGGACCCCGCACAGATACGCAGTATTTT.

This chain uses TRBV24-1 with TRBJ2-1; D might be TRBD2 (6 bases). Trimming stripped 4 bases from V and 14 bases from J, with 14 bases between. Germline V CDR1 and CDR2: KGHDR, SFDVKD. The CDR3 has 12 amino acids. The CDR3 is CATSDSGVEEFF. The CDR3 bases are TGTGCCACCAGTGACTCGGGGGTAGAGGAGTTCTTC.

V usage is TRBV5-1 and J usage is TRBJ1-1; TRBD1 might be the D (6 bases). The V end was cut by 0 bases, the J end by 2 bases, with 11 bases between. This CDR3 is built from 15 residues. Germline lookup yields CDR1 SGHRS and CDR2 YFSETQ. The CDR3 here is CASSLDGQLNTEAFF. CDR3 sequence (DNA): TGCGCCAGCAGCTTGGATGGACAGCTAAACACTGAAGCTTTCTTT. Full variable domain (outside the CDR3, taken from reference TRBV5-1 and TRBJ1-1): KAGVTQTPRYLIKTRGQQVTLSCSPISGHRSVSWYQQTPGQGLQFLFEYFSETQRNKGNFPGRFSGRQFSNSRSEMNVSTLELGDSALYLCASSLDGQLNTEAFFGQGTRLTVV.